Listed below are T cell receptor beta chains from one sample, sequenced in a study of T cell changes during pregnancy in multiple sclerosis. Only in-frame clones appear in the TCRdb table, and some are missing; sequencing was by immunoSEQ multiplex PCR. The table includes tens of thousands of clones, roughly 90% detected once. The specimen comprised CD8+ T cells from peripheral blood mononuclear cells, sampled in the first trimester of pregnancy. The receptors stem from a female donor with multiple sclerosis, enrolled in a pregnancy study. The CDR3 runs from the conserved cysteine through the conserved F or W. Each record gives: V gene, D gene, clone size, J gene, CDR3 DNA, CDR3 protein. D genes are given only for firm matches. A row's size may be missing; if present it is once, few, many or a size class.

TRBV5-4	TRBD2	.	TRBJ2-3	TGTGCCAGCAGCTGGATCCTAGCGGGAGGGCCGGATACGCAGTATTTT	CASSWILAGGPDTQYF
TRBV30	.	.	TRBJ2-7	TGTGCCTGGATGAACGGGAGACTTCAGCAGTACTTC	CAWMNGRLQQYF
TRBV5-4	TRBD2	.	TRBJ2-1	TGTGCCAGCAGCCCAAAAGGGACTAGCGGGAGTGATGAGCAGTTCTTC	CASSPKGTSGSDEQFF
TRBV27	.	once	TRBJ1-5	TGTGCCAGCAGTCCGGGAGCCGAGGAGATTAGCAATCAGCCCCAGCATTTT	CASSPGAEEISNQPQHF
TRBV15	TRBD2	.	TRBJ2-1	TGTGCCACCAGCAGAGCCCCGACCGGGACTAGCGGGGGTGGTTATTACAATGAGCAGTTCTTC	CATSRAPTGTSGGGYYNEQFF
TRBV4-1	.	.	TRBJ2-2	TGCGCCAGCAGCCAAGTAACCGGGGAGCTGTTTTTT	CASSQVTGELFF
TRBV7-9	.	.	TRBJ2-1	TGTGCCAGCAGCTCCCCTCTAGGACTCAACAATGAGCAGTTCTTC	CASSSPLGLNNEQFF
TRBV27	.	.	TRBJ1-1	TGTGCCAGCAGTCTTGGGGAGGCGAACACTGAAGCTTTCTTT	CASSLGEANTEAFF
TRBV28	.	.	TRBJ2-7	TGTGCCAGCAGTTTTCCCAGGGCCTCAACCTACGAGCAGTACTTC	CASSFPRASTYEQYF
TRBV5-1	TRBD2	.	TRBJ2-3	TGCGCCAGTAGGGCAGCGGGTAGCGGGTCCACAGATACGCAGTATTTT	CASRAAGSGSTDTQYF
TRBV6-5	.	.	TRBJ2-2	TGTGCCAGCAGTTACTCGAGGGTAGGGGAGCTGTTTTTT	CASSYSRVGELFF
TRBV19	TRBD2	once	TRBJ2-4	TGTGCCAGTAGCCCAGCGGGATTGGGGAAAAACATTCAGTACTTC	CASSPAGLGKNIQYF
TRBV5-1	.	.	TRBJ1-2	TGCGCCAGCAGCTTGACAGGGTACTATGGCTACACCTTC	CASSLTGYYGYTF
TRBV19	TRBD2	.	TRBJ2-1	TGTGCCAGTAGTATGGGGGGGGAGGGCCCCTATGAGCAGTTCTTC	CASSMGGEGPYEQFF
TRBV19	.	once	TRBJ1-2	TGTGCCAGTAGTATGGACAGCTCGGTGCGGGGCTACACCTTC	CASSMDSSVRGYTF
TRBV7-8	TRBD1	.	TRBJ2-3	TGTGCCAGCAGCTTGGGACAGGGTCGTCGTTCAGATACGCAGTATTTT	CASSLGQGRRSDTQYF
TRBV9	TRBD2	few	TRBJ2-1	TGTGCCAGCAGCGTAGATGTGGGAGGGCCTATGGATGAGCAGTTCTTC	CASSVDVGGPMDEQFF
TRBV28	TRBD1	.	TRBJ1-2	TGTGCCAGCAGACAGGGGGACGGCTACACCTTC	CASRQGDGYTF
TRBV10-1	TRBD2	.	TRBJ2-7	TGCGCCAGCAGAGTAGCGGGAGGGACGATCTACGAGCAGTACTTC	CASRVAGGTIYEQYF
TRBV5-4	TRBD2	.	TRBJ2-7	TGTGCCAGCAGCTTGCCCACCGGGACTAGCAGCTTCTACGAGCAGTACTTC	CASSLPTGTSSFYEQYF
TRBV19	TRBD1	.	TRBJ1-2	TGTGCCAGCTCCGACAGGGGAATTGGGTATGGCTACACCTTC	CASSDRGIGYGYTF
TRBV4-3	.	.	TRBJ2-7	TGCGCCAGCAGCCAAGATTCCCCAGGCTCCTACGAGCAGTACTTC	CASSQDSPGSYEQYF
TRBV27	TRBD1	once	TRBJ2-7	TGTGCCAGCAGTTTGCCCGGGACAGGGGTCTACGAGCAGTACTTC	CASSLPGTGVYEQYF
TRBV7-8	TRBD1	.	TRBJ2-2	TGTGCCAGCAGCTTCGGGACAGGGGGGAACACCGGGGAGCTGTTTTTT	CASSFGTGGNTGELFF
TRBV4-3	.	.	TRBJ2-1	TGCGCCAGCAGCCAGGACGGGACACCTCAGGTTCGGCAGTTCTTC	CASSQDGTPQVRQFF
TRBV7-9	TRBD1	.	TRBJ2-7	TGTGCCAGCAGCTTGCCAGGGGGCGACGAGCAGTACTTC	CASSLPGGDEQYF
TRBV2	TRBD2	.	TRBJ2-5	TGTGCCAGCAGTGAAGGGGTTAGGGCTAGCGGCACCCAAGAGACCCAGTACTTC	CASSEGVRASGTQETQYF
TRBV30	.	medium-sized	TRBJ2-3	TGTGCCTGGAGTGTACGTCTGGAGGGGGATACGCAGTATTTT	CAWSVRLEGDTQYF
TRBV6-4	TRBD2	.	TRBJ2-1	TGTGCCAGCAGTCCCTCAGCGGGATCCTACAATGAGCAGTTCTTC	CASSPSAGSYNEQFF
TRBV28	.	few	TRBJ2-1	TGTGCCAGCAGCCTGGGGCTAGATGAGCAGTTCTTC	CASSLGLDEQFF
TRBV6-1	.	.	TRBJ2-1	TGTGCCAGCAGTGACCGGACTTACCTCTACGGGTTCTTC	CASSDRTYLYGFF
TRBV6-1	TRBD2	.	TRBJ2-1	TGTGCCAGCAGTAGACTAGCGGGGGGTGTCGATGAGCAGTTCTTC	CASSRLAGGVDEQFF
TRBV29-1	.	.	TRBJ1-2	TGCAGCGCTGGAGCCGGGACTCAAGGCTATGGCTACACCTTC	CSAGAGTQGYGYTF
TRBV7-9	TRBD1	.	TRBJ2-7	TGTGCCAGCAGCCCCAGGACAGGGGGCTTATACGAGCAGTACTTC	CASSPRTGGLYEQYF
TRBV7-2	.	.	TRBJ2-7	TGTGCCAGCAGCCTTGGACAGAATTTATACGAGCAGTACTTC	CASSLGQNLYEQYF
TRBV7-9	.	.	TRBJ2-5	TGTGCCAGCAGCCCCCCTGCGGGGGAGACCCAGTACTTC	CASSPPAGETQYF
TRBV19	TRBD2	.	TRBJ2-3	TGTGCCAGTAGTATTCTTAGCGGGGCTAGCACAGATACGCAGTATTTT	CASSILSGASTDTQYF
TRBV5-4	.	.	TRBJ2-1	TGTGCCAGCAGCTCAGGGGCTGGGGGCAAATACAATGAGCAGTTCTTC	CASSSGAGGKYNEQFF
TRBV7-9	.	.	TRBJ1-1	TGTGCCAGCAGCTCAAACCGGGATTCGAACACTGAAGCTTTCTTT	CASSSNRDSNTEAFF
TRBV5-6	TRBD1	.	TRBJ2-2	TGTGCCAGCAGCCCGTCGGACAGGTCGGACACCGGGGAGCTGTTTTTT	CASSPSDRSDTGELFF
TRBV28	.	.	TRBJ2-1	TGTGCCAGCAGTTACCAGCGGGTTGTTGATAATGAGCAGTTCTTC	CASSYQRVVDNEQFF
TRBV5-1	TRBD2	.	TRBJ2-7	TGCGCCAGCAGCTCGCTAGCGAGCGGGGTCCCCAGCTCCTACGAGCAGTACTTC	CASSSLASGVPSSYEQYF
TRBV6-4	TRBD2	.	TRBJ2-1	TGTGCCAGCAGTGACTCAACTAGCGGGAGTAATGAGCAGTTCTTC	CASSDSTSGSNEQFF
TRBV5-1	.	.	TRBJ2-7	TGCGCCAGCAGCTTGACGACGGGTGATACCTACGAGCAGTACTTC	CASSLTTGDTYEQYF
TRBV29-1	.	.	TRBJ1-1	TGCAGCGTTCAGGGTTACACTGAAGCTTTCTTT	CSVQGYTEAFF
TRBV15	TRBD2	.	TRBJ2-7	TGTGCCACCAGCAGAGGGACTAGCGGGAGACACGAGCAGTACTTC	CATSRGTSGRHEQYF
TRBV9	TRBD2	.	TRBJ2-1	TGTGCCAGCAGCGGCGCCGGGACTAACTACAATGAGCAGTTCTTC	CASSGAGTNYNEQFF
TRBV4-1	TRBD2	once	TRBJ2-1	TGCGCCAGCAGCCAAGTCCCGGGACTAGGTCACAATGAGCAGTTCTTC	CASSQVPGLGHNEQFF
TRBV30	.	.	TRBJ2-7	TGTGCCTGGAGAGGTTATACAGGGACGCAGTACTTC	CAWRGYTGTQYF
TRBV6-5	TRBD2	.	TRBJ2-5	TGTGCCAGCAGTTACTCGTGGCTAGCGGGAGAGACCCAGTACTTC	CASSYSWLAGETQYF
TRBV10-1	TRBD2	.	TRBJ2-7	TGCGCCAGCAGAACTAGCGGGATCCCCTCCTACGAGCAGTACTTC	CASRTSGIPSYEQYF
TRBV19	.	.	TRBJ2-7	TGTGCCAGTAGTCCCCGTCCGCGGTACGAGCAGTACTTC	CASSPRPRYEQYF
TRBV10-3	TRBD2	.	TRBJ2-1	TGTGCCATCAGTGATCCGGGACTAGCCATCAATGAGCAGTTCTTC	CAISDPGLAINEQFF
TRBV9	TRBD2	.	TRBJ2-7	TGTGCCAGCAGCGTAGGGGGCCTAGCGGCCTCCTACGAGCAGTACTTC	CASSVGGLAASYEQYF